The 8 T cell receptor beta chains below come from one sample, sequenced in a study of a mutant IDH1 vaccine in newly diagnosed glioma. Data came from immunoSEQ multiplex PCR; TCRdb stores just in-frame clones and leaves some out. The sample yields about 38,000 clones, about 78% seen once. Time point here: baseline, week 1 (first vaccination visit). Treatment here: pre-vaccination baseline after standard-of-care therapy. The sample was PBMCs, taken from a glioma patient treated with radiotherapy, temozolomide or both. These receptors were taken from a man aged 35-49 years with glioma. Some clones in this sample may be carry-over from other donors' samples.

This clone has only a few counts. J is TRBJ2-4 and V is TRBV30; D is perhaps TRBD1 or TRBD2 (5 bases each). Germline V CDR1 and CDR2: GTSNPN, SVGIG (reference sequence). The CDR3 runs to 14 residues. V was shortened by 4 bases and J by 6 bases, with 16 bases between the two germline ends. CDR3 bases: TGTGCCTGGACCCCTGCAGGGAGTTCAAACATTCAGTACTTC. The encoded protein is CAWTPAGSSNIQYF.

The chain combines TRBV6-5 with TRBJ1-2, with D possibly TRBD1 on 5 matching bases. This CDR3 is 12 amino acids long. The V gene lost 3 bases and the J gene lost 4 bases, with 6 bases spanning the gap. Germline V gene lookup returns CDR1 MNHEY and CDR2 SVGAGI. The CDR3 DNA sequence: TGTGCCAGCAGTTATGACAGCTATGGCTACACCTTC. Residues: CASSYDSYGYTF.

This clone was picked up a small number of times. The CDR3 DNA is TGCAGCGTCCTCGGTGTGAACACTGAAGCTTTCTTT. Its protein product is CSVLGVNTEAFF. V and J are TRBV29-1 and TRBJ1-1; D not resolved. This CDR3 region has 12 residues. V was pared by 6 bases and J by 0 bases, with 8 bases between. Germline V lookup: CDR1 SQVTM, CDR2 ANQGSEA. Full variable domain (rest looked up from reference TRBV29-1 and TRBJ1-1): SAVISQKPSRDICQRGTSLTIQCQVDSQVTMMFWYRQQPGQSLTLIATANQGSEATYESGFVIDKFPISRPNLTFSTLTVSNMSPEDSSIYLCSVLGVNTEAFFGQGTRLTVV.

This clone has a single count. The J gene is TRBJ2-6, the V gene TRBV7-7, with 8 nucleotides matching TRBD1. The CDR3 length is 15 residues. V was clipped by 3 bases and J by 3 bases; unmatched bases: 1. Germline V lookup: CDR1 SSHAT, CDR2 FNYEAQ (reference sequence). The CDR3 loop reads CASSFGTGGANVLTF. The DNA of the CDR3 is TGTGCCAGCAGCTTCGGGACAGGTGGGGCCAACGTCCTGACTTTC.

The chain links TRBV2 to TRBJ1-5; D perhaps matches TRBD1 (5 bases). The CDR3 runs to 15 residues. Trimming took off 0 bases at V and 8 bases at J, with 14 bases between the two ends. Germline V gene sequence: CDR1 SNHLY, CDR2 FYNNEI. The CDR3 coding sequence is TGTGCCAGCAGTGAAGCTAACCAGGGTTTGGAGCCCCAGCATTTT. This translates into CASSEANQGLEPQHF.

The chain couples TRBV5-4 to TRBJ2-1; TRBD2 aligns across 8 bases. Trimming at V came to 4 bases and at J to 0 bases, leaving 3 bases not matched to a gene. In germline, CDR1 is SGHNT, CDR2 YYREEE (reference sequence). There are 15 residues in the CDR3. CDR3 region: CASSPGGASYNEQFF. For the CDR3, the DNA is TGTGCCAGCAGCCCCGGGGGGGCCTCCTACAATGAGCAGTTCTTC.

The chain combines TRBV30 with TRBJ1-2; D remains unclear. Germline V gene lookup returns CDR1 GTSNPN and CDR2 SVGIG (reference sequence). CDR3 length: 12 residues. V was pared by 2 bases and J by 2 bases, with 6 bases between. The CDR3 is CAWSPGNYGYTF. The CDR3 bases are TGTGCCTGGAGTCCGGGGAACTATGGCTACACCTTC.

The rearrangement uses TRBV10-2 and TRBJ2-7; D might be TRBD1 or TRBD2, each matching 5 bases. Germline loops: CDR1 WSHSY, CDR2 SAAADI. This CDR3 is 12 amino acids long. The germline V and J ends were trimmed by 6 bases and 3 bases, with 9 bases remaining between them. The CDR3 is CASSRDLYEQYF. DNA of the CDR3: TGCGCCAGCAGCAGGGACCTCTACGAGCAGTACTTC.